Each of the 18 T cell receptor beta chains below was sequenced from the same sample in a study of Graves' ophthalmopathy and Graves' hyperthyroidism. The authors amplified TCR beta CDR3 regions from RNA transcripts. The first-round RT-PCR employed HTBI primers together with the Qiagen OneStep RT-PCR kit. A multiplex PCR was then performed as the second round. TCRdb passed the multiplex PCR reads through MiXCR, listing each CDR3 protein once. The sample has 220,000 or so distinct CDR3 sequences, approximately 21% seen once; the top ten hold approximately 40%. The sample consisted of peripheral blood. Every receptor here comes from a woman between 45 and 65 years old with Graves' ophthalmopathy.

This clonotype occurred many times. The V gene is TRBV6-5, the J gene TRBJ2-7; D possibly corresponds to TRBD1 (6 bases). The CDR3 spans 13 residues. Looked up from germline, CDR1 is MNHEY and CDR2 is SVGAGI. The ends were cut back, 5 bases at V and 0 bases at J, with 8 bases in the middle. The CDR3 DNA follows: TGTGCCAGCAGTCGGGACAACTCCTACGAGCAGTACTTC. Translated: CASSRDNSYEQYF.

As regards this clonotype: The junction and the germline gene differ at one end; a read error may be behind it. This rearrangement joins TRBV6-1 to TRBJ1-1; D perhaps matches TRBD1 (5 bases). Per the germline V gene, CDR1 is MNHNS and CDR2 is SASEGT. CDR3 length: 11 residues. CDR3 protein: CATSQTDEASF. CDR3 sequence (DNA): TGTGCCACCAGCCAGACAGACGAAGCTTCCTTT.

The V gene is TRBV9, the J gene TRBJ2-5; 10 bases are shared with TRBD2. V dropped 0 bases and J dropped 1; count of bases not matched to a gene: 6. This CDR3 comprises 17 residues. The germline V gene has CDR1 SGDLS and CDR2 YYNGEE. Here the CDR3 DNA reads TGTGCCAGCAGCGTAGGGGCTAGCGGGAGAGTCCAAGAGACCCAGTACTTC. Protein: CASSVGASGRVQETQYF. Full variable domain (remainder filled in from reference TRBV9 and TRBJ2-5): DSGVTQTPKHLITATGQRVTLRCSPRSGDLSVYWYQQSLDQGLQFLIQYYNGEERAKGNILERFSAQQFPDLHSELNLSSLELGDSALYFCASSVGASGRVQETQYFGPGTRLLVL.

This clonotype was recorded many times. The chain joins TRBV11-2 to TRBJ1-6; 7 bases match TRBD1. The length of the CDR3 is 14 residues. Per germline, CDR1 SGHAT and CDR2 FQNNGV. The J segment lost 9 bases and the V segment lost 2 bases, leaving 4 bases of the junction unmatched. In DNA, the CDR3 is TGTGCCAGCAGCTTAAGACAGGGAAGTTCACCCCTCCACTTT. Residues: CASSLRQGSSPLHF.

Only a few counts were recorded for this clonotype. A much larger clone is a single base away; this may be a read error. V is TRBV2 and J is TRBJ2-5; 10 nucleotides align to TRBD2. In germline, CDR1 is SNHLY, CDR2 FYNNEI. The CDR3 runs to 12 residues. CDR3 sequence: CASPLAGETLYF. CDR3 DNA: TGTGCCAGCCCCCTAGCGGGAGAGACCCTGTACTTC.

The V gene is TRBV27, the J gene TRBJ1-5; D is unclear. V dropped 2 bases and J dropped 4 bases, with 9 bases sitting between them. This CDR3 region has 14 residues. The germline CDR1 and CDR2 sequences are MNHEY and SMNVEV (reference sequence). The CDR3 loop is CASSLVGENQPQHF. The CDR3 nucleotides are TGTGCCAGCAGTTTAGTGGGAGAGAATCAGCCCCAGCATTTT.

This clonotype was picked up a small number of times. The genes are TRBV19 and TRBJ2-4; D may be TRBD1 or TRBD2 (6 bases each). Per germline, CDR1 LNHDA and CDR2 SQIVND (reference sequence). The V and J ends lost 5 bases and 0 bases respectively, with 17 bases between them. This CDR3 is 17 amino acids long. The CDR3 DNA sequence: TGTGCCAGTAGTTCTTCTCAGGGGACTCTAGCCAAAAACATTCAGTACTTC. It yields the protein CASSSSQGTLAKNIQYF.

In this sample, this clonotype turned up many times. The DNA of the CDR3 is TGTGCCAGCACCCGACAGAGGACCGGGGAGCTGTTTTTT. This codes for CASTRQRTGELFF. The chain uses TRBV12-3 or TRBV12-4 and TRBJ2-2; weak D call: TRBD1 (5 bases). V was cut by 7 bases and J by 5 bases, with 11 bases left in between. The CDR3 is 13 residues long.

This clonotype was seen repeatedly, ten times or more. The V gene is TRBV2, the J gene TRBJ2-5, with D unresolved. Between the trimmed V and J ends, which lost 4 bases and 3 bases, there was a span of 9 bases. The CDR3 is 13 amino acids. Germline CDR1 is SNHLY and CDR2 is FYNNEI. CDR3 sequence reads: CASSGWREETQYF. In nucleotides, the CDR3 is TGTGCCAGCAGTGGGTGGAGAGAAGAGACCCAGTACTTC.

In its sample, this clonotype was seen many times. This chain joins TRBV3-1 and TRBJ1-6; D perhaps matches TRBD1 (5 bases). The CDR3 is 15 amino acids. V was clipped by 2 bases and J by 7 bases, with 12 bases between them. Germline V CDR1 and CDR2: LGHDT, YNNKEL (reference sequence). The chain's CDR3 is CASSQLGAANSPLHF. CDR3 sequence (DNA): TGTGCCAGCAGCCAATTAGGGGCAGCAAATTCACCCCTCCACTTT.

The CDR3 loop reads CASSAGLAGALYF. The CDR3 coding sequence is TGCGCCAGCAGCGCGGGACTAGCGGGAGCTCTGTACTTC. The chain links TRBV5-1 to TRBJ2-7; 14 bases are a match to TRBD2. There are 13 residues in the CDR3. V lost 4 bases and J lost 12; bases outside the gene matches: 6. CDR1 and CDR2 (germline): SGHRS, YFSETQ.

This clonotype occurred many times. The chain combines TRBV14 with TRBJ1-2, with TRBD1 matching over 7 bases. The J segment lost 2 bases and the V segment lost 3 bases, leaving 6 bases of the junction unmatched. Germline assignment: CDR1 SGHDN and CDR2 FVKESK. The CDR3 covers 15 residues. CDR3 bases: TGTGCCAGCAGCCAGGGGACAGAATTCAACTATGGCTACACCTTC. Translating gives CASSQGTEFNYGYTF.

This clonotype has a count of ten or more. This rearrangement joins TRBV4-1 to TRBJ2-5; D may be TRBD1 or TRBD2 (6 bases each). Trimming shortened V by 3 bases and J by 5 bases, and 10 bases separated the two germline ends. There are 13 residues in the CDR3. The germline V gene encodes CDR1 MGHRA and CDR2 YSYEKL. CDR3 amino acids: CASSHGGRETQYF. CDR3 in DNA: TGCGCCAGCAGCCACGGGGGCCGGGAGACCCAGTACTTC.

Ten or more counts support this clonotype. The chain is built from TRBV20-1 and TRBJ2-7; the D call may be TRBD1 or TRBD2 (5 bases each). This CDR3 has 15 amino acids. V gave up 1 base and J gave up 0 bases, with 13 bases separating them. Germline loops: CDR1 DFQATT, CDR2 SNEGSKA (reference sequence). CDR3 in amino acids: CSARARVGGSYEQYF. The CDR3 bases are TGCAGTGCTAGAGCAAGGGTTGGGGGCTCCTACGAGCAGTACTTC.

In this sample, this clonotype turned up many times. This sequence joins TRBV2 and TRBJ2-5; no firm D call. The V gene lost 3 bases and the J gene lost 7 bases, with 12 bases spanning the gap. CDR3 size: 13 residues. Germline V lookup: CDR1 SNHLY, CDR2 FYNNEI. The CDR3 sequence is CASSDNGGLTQYF. DNA for the CDR3: TGTGCCAGCAGTGATAACGGCGGATTGACCCAGTACTTC.

This rearrangement joins TRBV12-3 or TRBV12-4 to TRBJ2-7; 8 positions agree with TRBD2. This CDR3 has 15 amino acids. V dropped 4 bases and J dropped 4; count of bases not matched to a gene: 9. CDR3 in amino acids: CASSYSASGLYEQYF. In DNA, the CDR3 is TGTGCCAGCAGTTACTCGGCTAGCGGGTTATACGAGCAGTACTTC.

This clonotype has a count of ten or more. The rearrangement joins TRBV2 to TRBJ2-7, with 9 bases identical to TRBD2. Losses at the gene ends were 7 bases for V and 6 bases for J; bases not matched to a gene: 19. The CDR3 totals 17 residues. Germline loops: CDR1 SNHLY, CDR2 FYNNEI. The CDR3 spells CASTTSHGLAGPTEQYF. Here the CDR3 DNA reads TGTGCCAGCACCACCAGCCATGGGCTAGCGGGACCCACCGAGCAGTACTTC.

Ten or more counts support this clonotype. CDR3 DNA sequence: TGTGCCAGCAGCTTAGAGCGGGGACCCTACGAGCAGTACTTC. Protein product: CASSLERGPYEQYF. The V gene is TRBV7-2, the J gene TRBJ2-7; 7 nucleotides match TRBD2. Germline values: CDR1 SGHTA, CDR2 FQGNSA. Trimming cost V 1 base and J 2 bases; bases outside gene matches: 2. This CDR3 has 14 residues.